These T cell receptor beta chains were read from a single sample in a study of Ad26.COV2.S vaccination and SARS-CoV-2 variants. Using immunoSEQ multiplex PCR, the repertoire was profiled, and TCRdb retains in-frame clones only, with some absent. Of about 350,000 clones detected, about 91% appear once; the ten largest clones hold roughly 3.9%. The specimen was peripheral blood, collected after recovery from COVID-19. The source of these receptors is a human donor who had recovered from COVID-19. Each CDR3 is given with its conserved first and last residue. A D gene is named only where the DNA matches it firmly. A row's size may be missing; if present it is once, few, many or a size class.

j_gene | d_gene | abundance | v_gene | CDR3nt | CDR3aa
TRBJ2-1 | TRBD2 | . | TRBV5-1 | TGCGCCAGCAGAGCCAGCGGGGGGCTTAATGAGCAGTTCTTC | CASRASGGLNEQFF
TRBJ1-2 | . | . | TRBV12-2 | TGTGCAAGTCGCCCGCGTGATGGCTACACCTTC | CASRPRDGYTF
TRBJ1-2 | TRBD1 | . | TRBV15 | TGTGCCACCAGCCCTGGGACAGGGGACGGCTACACCTTC | CATSPGTGDGYTF
TRBJ2-5 | TRBD2 | . | TRBV5-4 | TGTGCCAGCAGCTTAGACGGGGGGGCCGAGGAGACCCAGTACTTC | CASSLDGGAEETQYF
TRBJ2-7 | TRBD2 | once | TRBV3-1/TRBV3-2 | TGTGCCAGCAGCCAACGGCTAGCGGGGGGGAGCTCCTACGAGCAGTACTTC | CASSQRLAGGSSYEQYF
TRBJ2-5 | . | . | TRBV14 | TGTGCCAGCAGCCAATTATTGTACCAAGAGACCCAGTACTTC | CASSQLLYQETQYF
TRBJ2-5 | . | . | TRBV9 | TGTGCCAGCAGCGTAGCGGTTGGGGAGACCCAGTACTTC | CASSVAVGETQYF
TRBJ2-2 | . | . | TRBV7-2 | TGTGCCAGCAGCTTACGGGCGAACACCGGGGAGCTGTTTTTT | CASSLRANTGELFF
TRBJ1-1 | . | . | TRBV12-5 | TGTGCTAGTGGTCCGCCGGTGCACATGAACACTGAAGCTTTCTTT | CASGPPVHMNTEAFF
TRBJ1-3 | . | . | TRBV19 | TGTGCCTGTGGGGGTAGTGCTGGAAACACCATATATTTT | CACGGSAGNTIYF
TRBJ2-2 | TRBD2 | . | TRBV6-1 | TGTGCCAGCAGTGAAGGTAGCGGGCTCCCGAACACCGGGGAGCTGTTTTTT | CASSEGSGLPNTGELFF
TRBJ1-1 | . | . | TRBV11-2 | TGTGCCAGCAGCTTAGCCGAGCGGGACACTGAAGCTTTCTTT | CASSLAERDTEAFF
TRBJ2-7 | TRBD1 | . | TRBV2 | TGTGCCAGCAGTGGACAGGGTCGGAAATCCTACGAGCAGTACTTC | CASSGQGRKSYEQYF
TRBJ1-5 | TRBD1 | . | TRBV6-2/TRBV6-3 | TGTGCCAGCAGTCCCCGGGACAGACCCAATCAGCCCCAGCATTTT | CASSPRDRPNQPQHF
TRBJ1-5 | . | . | TRBV5-5 | TGTGCCAGCAGCTCGGAAACGTCAAATCAGCCCCAGCATTTT | CASSSETSNQPQHF
TRBJ2-7 | . | . | TRBV7-9 | TGTGCCAGCAGCTTTGGAGGGTCCGAGCAGTACTTC | CASSFGGSEQYF
TRBJ1-5 | TRBD1 | . | TRBV11-3 | TGTGCCAGCAGCCGGAAATACCCGAATACAGGACAGGGTATTGACCAGCCCCAGCATTTT | CASSRKYPNTGQGIDQPQHF
TRBJ2-3 | TRBD2 | . | TRBV7-3 | TGTGCCAGCAGCTTAATGGCACGGGAAGCGGGGGGAACCCCAGATACGCAGTATTTT | CASSLMAREAGGTPDTQYF
TRBJ2-2 | . | . | TRBV27 | TGTGCCAGCAGTTACAGGGCGGGCACCGGGGAGCTGTTTTTT | CASSYRAGTGELFF
TRBJ2-7 | . | . | TRBV11-2 | TGTGCCAGCAGCCCGGGACATTCCTACGAGCAGTACTTC | CASSPGHSYEQYF
TRBJ2-5 | TRBD2 | . | TRBV10-3 | TGTGCCATCAGTGAGTCGGGTAGCGGGGCGTGGGAGACCCAGTACTTC | CAISESGSGAWETQYF
TRBJ2-5 | TRBD2 | . | TRBV6-5 | TGTGCCAGCAGTCTAGCGGGGGAGCGACAAGAGACCCAGTACTTC | CASSLAGERQETQYF
TRBJ1-5 | . | . | TRBV19 | TGTGCCAGTAGTATAGCACCGTATAGCAATCAGCCCCAGCATTTT | CASSIAPYSNQPQHF
TRBJ1-2 | TRBD1 | . | TRBV27 | TGTGCCAGCAGCACCGGGACAGCTACCGCCTATGGCTACACCTTC | CASSTGTATAYGYTF
TRBJ1-5 | . | . | TRBV9 | TGTGCCAGCAGCTTGGGAGGGGACCAGCCCCAGCATTTT | CASSLGGDQPQHF
TRBJ1-2 | TRBD1 | . | TRBV10-3 | TGTGCCATCAGTGAGGACAGGGATTATGGTGGCTACACCTTC | CAISEDRDYGGYTF
TRBJ1-1 | TRBD1 | . | TRBV6-4 | TGTGCCAGTAGGGACAGGGGCACGATGAACACTGAAGCTTTCTTT | CASRDRGTMNTEAFF
TRBJ2-3 | . | . | TRBV6-6 | TGTGCCAGCAGACTAGCAGGAGATACGCAGTATTTT | CASRLAGDTQYF
TRBJ1-5 | . | . | TRBV6-5 | TGTGCCAGCAGTTTAGATAGATATAGCAATCAGCCCCAGCATTTT | CASSLDRYSNQPQHF
TRBJ2-2 | . | once | TRBV5-4 | TGTGCCAGCAGCTTGGTAGGCAGGGACACCGGGGAGCTGTTTTTT | CASSLVGRDTGELFF
TRBJ1-1 | . | . | TRBV7-2 | TGTGCCAGCAGCTTAGCGAGGGGCAGGGGGAACACTGAAGCTTTCTTT | CASSLARGRGNTEAFF
TRBJ1-2 | . | . | TRBV19 | TGTGCCAGTAGTATCGTACAGGGTAACTATGGCTACACCTTC | CASSIVQGNYGYTF
TRBJ2-2 | . | few | TRBV5-5 | TGTGCCAGCAGCTTGGCCAGCGGGTGGTTCACCGGGGAGCTGTTTTTT | CASSLASGWFTGELFF
TRBJ2-5 | . | . | TRBV20-1 | TGCAGTGCTAGATATTCGGAGACCCAGTACTTC | CSARYSETQYF
TRBJ1-2 | . | . | TRBV6-5 | TGTGCCAGCAGTCAACACCAGGGGAGCTATGGCTACACCTTC | CASSQHQGSYGYTF
TRBJ2-7 | . | . | TRBV25-1 | TGTGCCAGCAGTGGGACACCGACCTACGAGCAGTACTTC | CASSGTPTYEQYF
TRBJ1-2 | . | once | TRBV7-9 | TGTGCCAGCACCGGAGGGAGGGGGGCGGACGGCTACACCTTC | CASTGGRGADGYTF
TRBJ2-5 | TRBD1 | . | TRBV9 | TGTGCCAGCAGCGTAGCTGGAACAGGGGGGGAGACCCAGTACTTC | CASSVAGTGGETQYF
TRBJ1-4 | . | . | TRBV2 | TGTGCCAGCAGTCCAGGTAGATCTAATGAAAAACTGTTTTTT | CASSPGRSNEKLFF
TRBJ1-2 | . | . | TRBV12-3/TRBV12-4 | TGTGCCAGCAGTTCGTATTATGGCTACACCTTC | CASSSYYGYTF
TRBJ1-1 | . | . | TRBV7-9 | TGTGCCAGCTCGGAGATTTACACTGAAGCTTTCTTT | CASSEIYTEAFF
TRBJ1-4 | . | . | TRBV7-2 | TGTGCCAGCAGCTCGGGACCTAGAGATGAAAAACTGTTTTTT | CASSSGPRDEKLFF
TRBJ2-1 | TRBD1 | . | TRBV11-3 | TGTGCCAGCAGCGGCAGACAGGGGAAGTCTGAGCAGTTCTTC | CASSGRQGKSEQFF
TRBJ2-2 | . | . | TRBV19 | TGTGCCAGTACGGATGAGACGTACACCGGGGAGCTGTTTTTT | CASTDETYTGELFF
TRBJ2-5 | . | . | TRBV11-2 | TGTGCCAGCAGCTTAGTTCGCGGAAAGCAAGAGACCCAGTACTTC | CASSLVRGKQETQYF
TRBJ2-7 | TRBD2 | . | TRBV27 | TGTGCCAGCAGTTTTTTTAGCGGGGGGGCCTACGAGCAGTACTTC | CASSFFSGGAYEQYF
TRBJ2-1 | . | . | TRBV4-1 | TGCGCCAGCAGCCAGTCCCTATCCCATGAGCAGTTCTTC | CASSQSLSHEQFF
TRBJ2-1 | . | . | TRBV5-1 | TGCGCCAGCAGCTGGGCGGTCGGGGCGCGCAATGAGCAGTTCTTC | CASSWAVGARNEQFF
TRBJ2-2 | TRBD2 | . | TRBV29-1 | TGCAGCGTTGAAGTTGTTGCGGGGGGAACGGAGATGAACACCGGGGAGCTGTTTTTT | CSVEVVAGGTEMNTGELFF
TRBJ2-7 | TRBD1 | . | TRBV7-8 | TGTGCCAGCAGCTTTCTTCGAGGACAGGGAGACTACGAGCAGTACTTC | CASSFLRGQGDYEQYF
TRBJ1-2 | TRBD1 | . | TRBV7-9 | TGTGCCAGCAGCGCGGCCGCGACAGGGTCCTATGGCTACACCTTC | CASSAAATGSYGYTF
TRBJ1-1 | . | . | TRBV5-4 | TGTGCCAGCAGCTTGTCCATGAACACTGAAGCTTTCTTT | CASSLSMNTEAFF
TRBJ1-1 | . | . | TRBV5-1 | TGCGCCAGCAGCTTGGACTTTCGGAACACTGAAGCTTTCTTT | CASSLDFRNTEAFF
TRBJ1-5 | . | . | TRBV2 | TGTGCCAGCACTAGGGGGGGGTTTCAGCCCCAGCATTTT | CASTRGGFQPQHF
TRBJ2-7 | . | . | TRBV6-2/TRBV6-3 | TGTGCCAGCAGTCAACTACAGTACGAGCAGTACTTC | CASSQLQYEQYF
TRBJ2-3 | . | . | TRBV12-3/TRBV12-4 | TGTGCCAGCAGTTTGGGGATGAATACGCAGTATTTT | CASSLGMNTQYF
TRBJ1-1 | TRBD1 | . | TRBV2 | TGTGCCAGCAGTGAGACAGGGGTTACTGAAGCTTTCTTT | CASSETGVTEAFF
TRBJ2-1 | TRBD1 | . | TRBV7-9 | TGTGCCAGCAGCCGCGGACAGGGGGTCCACAATGAGCAGTTCTTC | CASSRGQGVHNEQFF
TRBJ1-2 | . | . | TRBV6-1 | TGTGCCAGCAGTGAAGGTCCGGGGGGCAAGTATGGCTACACCTTC | CASSEGPGGKYGYTF